Listed here are 22 T cell receptor beta chains from one sample, sequenced in a study of response to subunit inactivated influenza vaccine. TCRdb redid the calling of the RT-PCR reads with MiXCR, one entry per CDR3 protein. The sample lists about 620,000 distinct CDR3 sequences, approximately 12% occurring once. The sequencing used PBMCs from blood, collected on the day of vaccination. Receptors originate from a man between 45 and 60 years old who received an inactivated influenza vaccine.

This clonotype was counted at least ten times. V gene TRBV3-1 combines with J gene TRBJ1-5; D is unclear. CDR1 is LGHDT, CDR2 YNNKEL, per germline (reference sequence). V gave up 1 base and J gave up 5 bases, with 12 bases separating them. This CDR3 has 15 residues. The CDR3 nucleotides read TGTGCCAGCAGCCAAGGACCGGGCGCTGATCAGCCCCAGCATTTT. Residues: CASSQGPGADQPQHF.

This clonotype was seen repeatedly, ten times or more. The chain couples TRBV7-2 to TRBJ2-2; 7 nucleotides match TRBD2. In germline, CDR1 is SGHTA, CDR2 FQGNSA. The CDR3 is 16 amino acids. The trim removed 3 bases at V and 0 bases at J, leaving 4 bases unmatched. The CDR3 spells CASSFSAGSNTGELFF. In DNA form, the CDR3 reads TGTGCCAGCAGCTTCTCAGCGGGGTCGAACACCGGGGAGCTGTTTTTT.

The table lists this clonotype with a few counts. The genes are TRBV6-5 and TRBJ1-4; D perhaps matches TRBD1 (6 bases). This CDR3 is 15 amino acids long. Germline V gives CDR1 MNHEY, CDR2 SVGAGI. With 0 bases removed from V and 8 bases from J, the gap between germline ends came to 13 bases. CDR3 amino acids: CASSYSGGGGEKLFF. In nucleotides, the CDR3 is TGTGCCAGCAGTTACTCAGGGGGAGGGGGGGAAAAACTGTTTTTT.

This clonotype has ten or more counts. The chain joins TRBV5-1 to TRBJ2-1; 7 bases agree with TRBD1. After removal of 0 bases from V and 3 bases from J, the junction contained 0 bases not matched to a gene. Per germline, CDR1 SGHRS and CDR2 YFSETQ. The CDR3 covers 14 residues. CDR3 sequence: CASSLGQGYNEQFF. The DNA for the CDR3 is TGCGCCAGCAGCTTGGGACAGGGCTACAATGAGCAGTTCTTC.

This clonotype has a count of ten or more. One end of the junction varies from germline; a read error may be responsible. In DNA form, the CDR3 reads TGTGCCAGCAGCCCAGGACAGGGGCTGAACACTGAAGCTTTCTTT. It codes for CASSPGQGLNTEAFF. The V call is TRBV5-1, the J call TRBJ1-1; 9 positions match TRBD1. The CDR3 has 15 residues. In germline, CDR1 is SGHRS, CDR2 YFSETQ.

This clonotype was found a few times. This chain joins TRBV20-1 and TRBJ2-1, with D perhaps TRBD1 or TRBD2 (5 bases each). The CDR3 spans 12 residues. V lost 2 bases to trimming and J lost 7 bases, with 9 bases between them. Germline CDR1 reads DFQATT; CDR2 reads SNEGSKA (reference sequence). CDR3 protein: CSARNEGNEQFF. In nucleotides, the CDR3 is TGCAGTGCTAGAAATGAGGGGAATGAGCAGTTCTTC.

The chain recombines TRBV12-3 or TRBV12-4 with TRBJ1-2; a possible D gene is TRBD1 (6 bases). The CDR3 has 14 amino acids. Trimming removed 11 bases at V and 7 bases at J, with 23 bases between. CDR3 amino acids: CAPAKIQGSCGYTF. The CDR3 DNA sequence: TGTGCCCCAGCAAAGATACAGGGTTCTTGTGGCTACACCTTC.

The genes are TRBV28 and TRBJ2-7; D not resolved. The V gene lost 5 bases and the J gene lost 7 bases, with 12 bases spanning the gap. The germline CDR1 and CDR2 sequences are MDHEN and SYDVKM. This CDR3 has 12 residues. The CDR3 DNA is TGTGCCAGCAGTCTTCAAGCTCGTGAGCAGTACTTC. Translating it yields CASSLQAREQYF. The full variable domain, its missing parts supplied by reference TRBV28 and TRBJ2-7, is DVKVTQSSRYLVKRTGEKVFLECVQDMDHENMFWYRQDPGLGLRLIYFSYDVKMKEKGDIPEGYSVSREKKERFSLILESASTNQTSMYLCASSLQAREQYFGPGTRLTVT.

In this sample, this clonotype turned up many times. This chain links TRBV7-9 with TRBJ2-5; D is possibly TRBD1 or TRBD2 (5 bases each). Looked up from germline, CDR1 is SEHNR and CDR2 is FQNEAQ (reference sequence). With 5 bases removed from V and 3 bases from J, the gap between germline ends came to 10 bases. The CDR3 contains 13 residues. The CDR3 DNA is TGTGCCAGCAGCCCCGGGACGGAAGAGACCCAGTACTTC. Translated, it gives CASSPGTEETQYF.

The J gene is TRBJ2-2, the V gene TRBV2; TRBD2 matches at 9 bases. Germline trimming cut 5 bases from V and 7 bases from J; bases unmatched to any gene: 8. This CDR3 is built from 15 residues. Per germline, CDR1 SNHLY and CDR2 FYNNEI. CDR3: CASSRASGTYGELFF. In nucleotides, the CDR3 is TGTGCCAGCAGTAGGGCTAGCGGGACTTACGGGGAGCTGTTTTTT.

This clonotype was detected many times. The chain carries TRBV5-1 and TRBJ2-1, with D tentatively TRBD2 (5 bases). Trimming took 4 bases from V and 6 from J, leaving 11 bases between them. From germline, CDR1 is SGHRS and CDR2 YFSETQ. The CDR3 extends over 13 amino acids. DNA of the CDR3: TGCGCCAGCAGCGAGGGCAATTCCAATGAGCAGTTCTTC. Protein product: CASSEGNSNEQFF.

There are a few counts of this clonotype. The chain has TRBV2 and TRBJ2-5; TRBD2 matches at 7 bases. With V trimmed by 6 bases and J by 8 bases, 15 bases remained unmatched. CDR1 and CDR2 (germline): SNHLY, FYNNEI. The CDR3 runs to 15 residues. In DNA, the CDR3 is TGTGCCAGCAGCCCAAACCGGGGGGAGAAGAGAACCCAGTACTTC. Its protein is CASSPNRGEKRTQYF.

This clonotype has a handful of counts. The V gene is TRBV7-8, the J gene TRBJ2-1; tentative D call: TRBD2 (5 bases). The CDR3 runs 15 residues. V was clipped by 1 base and J by 7 bases, with 14 bases between them. Germline CDR1 SGHVS, CDR2 FQNEAQ. CDR3 region: CASSLEVSTGNEQFF. The CDR3 nucleotides are TGTGCCAGCAGCTTAGAAGTGTCTACGGGGAATGAGCAGTTCTTC.

This clonotype was seen repeatedly, ten times or more. This rearrangement joins TRBV24-1 to TRBJ2-2; the match to TRBD2 covers 13 bases. The CDR3 length is 20 residues. V trimming: 2 bases; J trimming: 6 bases; junction bases outside the gene matches: 14. The V gene's germline CDR1 is KGHDR and CDR2 SFDVKD. CDR3 in amino acids: CATSDSGTRGLAGVAGELFF. In nucleotides, the CDR3 is TGTGCCACCAGTGATTCCGGGACAAGAGGACTAGCGGGAGTCGCCGGGGAGCTGTTTTTT.

In this sample, this clonotype turned up a few times. The chain links TRBV6-4 to TRBJ1-6, with 7 bases lining up with TRBD1. The CDR3 has 19 residues. The germline CDR1 and CDR2 sequences are MRHNA and SNTAGT. V gave up 5 bases and J gave up 0 bases; unmatched junction bases: 13. The CDR3 nucleotides are TGTGCCAGCAGTCGATCCGGGACAGCTTTTAGCTCCTATAATTCACCCCTCCACTTT. Amino acids: CASSRSGTAFSSYNSPLHF.

This clonotype was recorded many times. The chain has TRBV20-1 and TRBJ2-5, with TRBD1 matching over 9 bases. Losses at the gene ends were 2 bases for V and 9 bases for J; bases not matched to a gene: 7. Germline CDR1 reads DFQATT; CDR2 reads SNEGSKA (reference sequence). The CDR3 contains 13 residues. This CDR3 is CSARQQGAPSQYF. The CDR3 nucleotides are TGCAGTGCTAGACAACAGGGGGCCCCCTCCCAGTACTTC.

This clonotype has more than one count but fewer than ten. The chain links TRBV7-2 to TRBJ2-5; 11 nucleotides line up with TRBD2. CDR1 and CDR2 (germline): SGHTA, FQGNSA. The CDR3 has 13 amino acids. The V segment lost 6 bases and the J segment 4 bases; nucleotides outside the gene matches: 1. CDR3 amino acids: CASRLAGAETQYF. CDR3 sequence (DNA): TGTGCCAGCAGACTAGCGGGAGCAGAGACCCAGTACTTC.

This chain links TRBV10-3 with TRBJ2-1, with 8 bases identical to TRBD2. Looked up from germline, CDR1 is ENHRY and CDR2 is SYGVKD. V lost 6 bases, J lost 9 bases, and 10 bases stayed unmatched. The CDR3 contains 14 residues. The CDR3 region is CAIRGDSSGSEQFF. The CDR3 DNA reads as TGTGCCATCAGAGGGGACTCGAGCGGGAGTGAGCAGTTCTTC.

The genes are TRBV28 and TRBJ1-5; D call uncertain. The CDR3 is 14 amino acids. Germline CDR1 and CDR2: MDHEN and SYDVKM. V lost 8 bases, J lost 6 bases, and 17 bases lay in between. For the CDR3, the DNA is TGTGCCAGCTCTTGGGCGGGTGAAGTTCAGCCCCAGCATTTT. It is translated as CASSWAGEVQPQHF.

The V call is TRBV7-9, the J call TRBJ1-1, with D unresolved. Deletions cut 5 bases from V and 3 bases from J, with 13 bases between. From germline, CDR1 is SEHNR and CDR2 FQNEAQ (reference sequence). This CDR3 has 14 residues. CDR3 sequence: CASSPQRAYTEAFF. Here the CDR3 DNA reads TGTGCCAGCAGCCCACAGAGGGCCTACACTGAAGCTTTCTTT.

The rearrangement links TRBV5-1 to TRBJ2-7; D unclear. V lost 6 bases and J lost 3, with 16 bases in between. CDR1 SGHRS and CDR2 YFSETQ come from the germline V gene. This CDR3 spans 14 amino acids. The CDR3 DNA is TGCGCCAGCACCACCTCCTCGGGTGACTACGAGCAGTACTTC. Residues: CASTTSSGDYEQYF.

The chain links TRBV30 to TRBJ2-2, with D perhaps being TRBD1 or TRBD2 (5 bases each). This CDR3 has 12 residues. V shed 2 bases and J shed 6 bases, with 7 bases lying between them. The germline V gene has CDR1 GTSNPN and CDR2 SVGIG (reference sequence). The CDR3 DNA reads as TGTGCCTGGAGTAGGGGACCCGGGGAGCTGTTTTTT. It encodes CAWSRGPGELFF.